A selection of T cell receptor beta chains follows, all from one sample in a study of cytomegalovirus exposure and HLA in healthy donors. Some clones are missing from TCRdb's copy, which holds only in-frame ones; the method was immunoSEQ multiplex PCR. The sample has about 140,000 clones, around 80% seen once; the top ten hold approximately 2.9%. The sample was PBMCs. The receptors stem from a woman aged 30 to 39 in good health and CMV-seronegative. The CDR3 runs from the conserved cysteine through the conserved F or W. Fields, in order: D gene, clone size, J gene, V gene, CDR3 protein, CDR3 DNA. A D gene is named only where the DNA matches it firmly. Size is omitted from some rows. Given values are once, few, many or a class for expanded clones.

>NA|NA|TRBJ2-1|TRBV19
CASSKNLEGVNEQFF
TGTGCCAGTAGTAAAAACCTCGAGGGTGTCAATGAGCAGTTCTTC
>TRBD1|NA|TRBJ2-7|TRBV4-1
CASSHEGQNVEQYF
TGCGCCAGCAGCCATGAGGGACAGAATGTCGAGCAGTACTTC
>NA|NA|TRBJ2-2|TRBV5-1
CASSFVTGELFF
TGCGCCAGCAGCTTCGTTACCGGGGAGCTGTTTTTT
>TRBD1|NA|TRBJ2-7|TRBV7-3
CASSPGQSYEQYF
TGTGCCAGCAGCCCGGGACAGTCCTACGAGCAGTACTTC
>TRBD1|NA|TRBJ1-1|TRBV7-9
CASSLGTGKYVF
TGTGCCAGCAGCTTGGGGACAGGGAAGTATGTCTTT
>TRBD1|NA|TRBJ1-1|TRBV18
CASSPTGDGYTEAFF
TGTGCCAGCTCACCAACAGGGGATGGATATACTGAAGCTTTCTTT
>NA|NA|TRBJ1-1|TRBV5-1
CASSLANMAGALNTEAFF
TGCGCCAGCAGCTTGGCCAACATGGCAGGGGCCCTGAACACTGAAGCTTTCTTT
>NA|NA|TRBJ1-1|TRBV18
CASSPSLMGRMNTEAFF
TGTGCCAGCTCACCATCTCTTATGGGCAGGATGAACACTGAAGCTTTCTTT
>NA|NA|TRBJ2-7|TRBV11-2
CASSLTDSYEQYF
TGTGCCAGCAGCTTGACAGACTCCTACGAGCAGTACTTC
>TRBD1|NA|TRBJ1-4|TRBV11-2
CASSSGLQGNEKLFF
TGTGCCAGCAGCTCCGGCTTACAGGGGAATGAAAAACTGTTTTTT
>TRBD1|NA|TRBJ1-6|TRBV5-4
CASSPGTGPSPLHF
TGTGCCAGCAGCCCCGGGACAGGACCCTCACCCCTCCACTTT
>TRBD2|NA|TRBJ2-1|TRBV5-4
CASSLDAGAPYNEQFF
TGTGCCAGCAGCTTGGACGCGGGAGCCCCCTACAATGAGCAGTTCTTC
>NA|NA|TRBJ1-2|TRBV30
CAWRQGGNYGYTF
TGTGCCTGGAGACAGGGAGGGAACTATGGCTACACCTTC
>TRBD2|NA|TRBJ2-3|TRBV27
CASSPLSKLAGGDTQYF
TGTGCCAGCAGTCCCCTTTCTAAACTAGCGGGCGGAGATACGCAGTATTTT
>TRBD1|NA|TRBJ2-5|TRBV6-1
CASSPGTAQETQYF
TGTGCCAGCAGCCCGGGGACAGCCCAAGAGACCCAGTACTTC
>TRBD1|NA|TRBJ2-1|TRBV5-1
CASSFGLTGGPGGNGQFF
TGCGCCAGCAGCTTTGGTTTGACAGGGGGACCCGGGGGGAATGGGCAGTTCTTC
>TRBD1|NA|TRBJ2-5|TRBV5-1
CASSLGQGVRQETQYF
TGCGCCAGCAGCTTGGGGCAGGGGGTGAGGCAAGAGACCCAGTACTTC
>TRBD2|NA|TRBJ2-2|TRBV13
CASSSIAGGPPGMDTGELFF
TGTGCCAGCAGCTCCATAGCGGGGGGCCCCCCGGGTATGGACACCGGGGAGCTGTTTTTT
>NA|NA|TRBJ1-2|TRBV27
CASSSGETNGYTF
TGTGCCAGCAGTTCGGGGGAAACGAATGGCTACACCTTC
>NA|NA|TRBJ1-1|TRBV30
CACRRVGTEAFF
TGTGCCTGCCGCAGGGTGGGCACTGAAGCTTTCTTT
>TRBD1|NA|TRBJ1-1|TRBV19
CASSALTGLNTEAFF
TGTGCCAGTAGTGCTCTGACAGGGCTGAACACTGAAGCTTTCTTT
>TRBD1|NA|TRBJ2-2|TRBV5-6
CASSYRQGPGELFF
TGTGCCAGCAGCTATCGACAGGGCCCCGGGGAGCTGTTTTTT
>TRBD2|NA|TRBJ2-7|TRBV2
CASRPGTSGRAESSYEQYF
TGTGCCAGCAGACCCGGGACTAGCGGGAGGGCCGAGAGCTCCTACGAGCAGTACTTC
>TRBD2|NA|TRBJ2-6|TRBV5-1
CASHGGSLSGANVLTF
TGCGCCAGCCACGGGGGGAGCCTCTCCGGGGCCAACGTCCTGACTTTC
>NA|NA|TRBJ2-1|TRBV7-3
CASSASASQNEQFF
TGTGCCAGCAGCGCTAGCGCCTCTCAAAATGAGCAGTTCTTC
>NA|NA|TRBJ1-5|TRBV10-3
CAIKQGRNQPQHF
TGTGCCATCAAACAGGGTCGCAATCAGCCCCAGCATTTT
>TRBD1|NA|TRBJ1-1|TRBV19
CASSPRSRGQGTDTEAFF
TGTGCCAGTAGTCCACGATCCCGGGGACAGGGCACCGACACTGAAGCTTTCTTT
>NA|once|TRBJ2-3|TRBV7-2
CASSRGTASTDTQYF
TGTGCCAGCAGCCGGGGGACAGCCAGCACAGATACGCAGTATTTT
>TRBD1|NA|TRBJ2-7|TRBV6-5
CASSYRDSSYEQYF
TGTGCCAGCAGTTACCGGGACAGTTCCTACGAGCAGTACTTC
>TRBD1|NA|TRBJ2-6|TRBV19
CASSAGTGSGANVLTF
TGTGCCAGTAGTGCCGGGACAGGGTCTGGGGCCAACGTCCTGACTTTC
>TRBD2|many|TRBJ2-1|TRBV4-3
CASSQTTSGDYNEQFF
TGCGCCAGCAGCCAAACAACTAGCGGGGATTACAATGAGCAGTTCTTC
>NA|NA|TRBJ2-5|TRBV2
CASSDKRGETQYF
TGTGCCAGCAGTGATAAAAGGGGGGAGACCCAGTACTTC
>NA|NA|TRBJ2-3|TRBV5-1
CASSWTLGDTQYF
TGCGCCAGCAGCTGGACTTTGGGGGATACGCAGTATTTT
>TRBD1|NA|TRBJ1-2|TRBV2
CASRERQGRGYTF
TGTGCCAGCAGAGAGAGACAGGGGCGGGGCTACACCTTC
>TRBD1|few|TRBJ2-6|TRBV6-6
CASSGQGYSGANVLTF
TGTGCCAGCAGTGGACAGGGTTACTCTGGGGCCAACGTCCTGACTTTC
>NA|NA|TRBJ1-6|TRBV5-1
CASSPEQALHF
TGCGCCAGCAGCCCCGAACAGGCACTCCACTTT
>NA|NA|TRBJ2-2|TRBV27
CASSPRATGELFF
TGTGCCAGCAGCCCGAGGGCTACCGGGGAGCTGTTTTTT
>NA|NA|TRBJ1-4|TRBV29-1
CSVASGRTRNEKLFF
TGCAGCGTTGCATCAGGCCGTACCCGTAATGAAAAACTGTTTTTT
>NA|few|TRBJ2-7|TRBV6-1
CASSEAWGGPSYEQYF
TGTGCCAGCAGTGAAGCGTGGGGGGGCCCCTCCTACGAGCAGTACTTC
>NA|NA|TRBJ1-2|TRBV10-3
CAISDREKSGYTF
TGTGCCATCAGTGACCGGGAAAAATCGGGCTACACCTTC
>NA|NA|TRBJ1-5|TRBV7-3
CASSGPTGDSNQPQHF
TGTGCCAGCAGCGGGCCGACCGGCGATAGCAATCAGCCCCAGCATTTT
>NA|NA|TRBJ1-1|TRBV28
CASSQWGQTNTEAFF
TGTGCCAGCAGTCAATGGGGGCAGACGAACACTGAAGCTTTCTTT
>TRBD1|NA|TRBJ1-1|TRBV15
CATSRDPRQGEAFF
TGTGCCACCAGCAGAGACCCCCGACAGGGTGAAGCTTTCTTT
>TRBD1|few|TRBJ1-3|TRBV6-5
CASRQGSGNTIYF
TGTGCCAGCAGACAGGGGTCTGGAAACACCATATATTTT
>TRBD1|NA|TRBJ2-2|TRBV27
CASSPPTGGGELFF
TGTGCCAGCAGTCCACCCACAGGGGGCGGGGAGCTGTTTTTT
>TRBD1|NA|TRBJ1-1|TRBV7-9
CASSPGGDTEAFF
TGTGCCAGCAGTCCAGGGGGCGACACTGAAGCTTTCTTT
>NA|NA|TRBJ2-3|TRBV10-3
CASSGDTDTQYF
TGTGCCTCGTCCGGGGACACAGATACGCAGTATTTT
>NA|few|TRBJ1-4|TRBV4-1
CASSQDPRNEKLFF
TGCGCCAGCAGCCAAGATCCCAGGAATGAAAAACTGTTTTTT
>TRBD1|NA|TRBJ1-3|TRBV28
CASSLTPGGGNTIYF
TGTGCCAGCAGTTTAACCCCAGGGGGCGGAAACACCATATATTTT
>NA|NA|TRBJ2-7|TRBV5-4
CASSDGQTPKGEQYF
TGTGCCAGCAGCGACGGACAGACACCCAAGGGGGAGCAGTACTTC
>NA|NA|TRBJ2-7|TRBV6-5
CASSYDSSYEQYF
TGTGCCAGCAGTTACGACAGCTCCTACGAGCAGTACTTC
>NA|NA|TRBJ2-6|TRBV5-4
CASSFSGRSGANVLTF
TGTGCCAGCAGCTTTAGCGGACGCTCTGGGGCCAACGTCCTGACTTTC
>TRBD1|few|TRBJ1-2|TRBV7-2
CASSLEGQAGFGYTF
TGTGCCAGCAGCTTAGAGGGACAGGCAGGGTTTGGCTACACCTTC
>NA|NA|TRBJ2-1|TRBV28
CASSSRLVDNEQFF
TGTGCCAGCAGCTCCCGACTAGTAGACAATGAGCAGTTCTTC
>NA|NA|TRBJ2-5|TRBV11-2
CASSLETRRETQYF
TGTGCCAGCAGCTTAGAGACTCGTCGAGAGACCCAGTACTTC
>NA|NA|TRBJ1-2|TRBV15
CATSRDRRSYYGYTF
TGTGCCACCAGCAGAGATCGACGGAGCTACTATGGCTACACCTTC